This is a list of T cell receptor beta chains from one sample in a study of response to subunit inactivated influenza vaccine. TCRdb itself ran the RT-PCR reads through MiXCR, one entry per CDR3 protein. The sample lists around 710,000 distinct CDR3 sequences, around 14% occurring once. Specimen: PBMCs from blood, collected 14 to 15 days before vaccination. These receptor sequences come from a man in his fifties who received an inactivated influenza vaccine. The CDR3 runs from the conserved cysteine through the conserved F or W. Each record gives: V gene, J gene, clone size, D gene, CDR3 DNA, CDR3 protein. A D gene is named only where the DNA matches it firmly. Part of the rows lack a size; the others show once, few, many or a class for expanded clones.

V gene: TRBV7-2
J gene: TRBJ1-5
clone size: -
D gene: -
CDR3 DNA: TGTGCCAGCAGCTTAGTTCCTAGCAATCAGCCCCAGCATTTT
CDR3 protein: CASSLVPSNQPQHF

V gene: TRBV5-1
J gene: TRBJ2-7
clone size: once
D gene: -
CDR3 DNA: TGCGCCAGCAGCTCGTCGGCAGGCCCCGACGAGCAGTACTTC
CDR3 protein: CASSSSAGPDEQYF

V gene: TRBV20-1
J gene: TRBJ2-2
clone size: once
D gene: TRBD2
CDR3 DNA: TGCAGTGCTGGTGGGGCGGGAGGGCCCGTCGGGGAGCTGTTTTTT
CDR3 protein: CSAGGAGGPVGELFF

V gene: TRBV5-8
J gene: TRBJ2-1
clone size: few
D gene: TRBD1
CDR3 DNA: TGTGCCAGCAGCACAGGCTCCGGGACAGGGCTCCTTGATGAGCAGTTCTTC
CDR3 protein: CASSTGSGTGLLDEQFF

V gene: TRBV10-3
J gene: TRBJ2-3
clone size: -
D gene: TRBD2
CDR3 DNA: TGTGCCATAGCGGGGGGCCTCACAGATACGCAGTATTTT
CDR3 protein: CAIAGGLTDTQYF

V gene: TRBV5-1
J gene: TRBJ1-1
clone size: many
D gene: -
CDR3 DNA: TGCGCCAGCAGCTTGATACCTGCTGGGGGAACTGAAGCTTTCTTT
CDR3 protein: CASSLIPAGGTEAFF

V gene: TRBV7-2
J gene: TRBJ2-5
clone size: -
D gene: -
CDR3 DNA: TGTGCCAGCAAGCGGAGGACTGGCGGTTCGAAGACCCAGTACTTC
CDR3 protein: CASKRRTGGSKTQYF

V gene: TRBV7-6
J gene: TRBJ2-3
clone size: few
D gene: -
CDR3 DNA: TGTGCCAGCAGCTTACAGCGAGGGGCAGATACGCAGTATTTT
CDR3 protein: CASSLQRGADTQYF

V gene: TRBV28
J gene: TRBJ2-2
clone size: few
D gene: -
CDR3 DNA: TGTGCCAGCAGTTTGATTCACAGAAACACCGGGGAGCTGTTTTTT
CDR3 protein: CASSLIHRNTGELFF

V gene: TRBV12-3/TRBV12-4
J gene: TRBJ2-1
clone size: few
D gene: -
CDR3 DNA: TGTGCCAGCAGTCTTGGGAACGTCGTTAATGAGCAGTTCTTC
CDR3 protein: CASSLGNVVNEQFF

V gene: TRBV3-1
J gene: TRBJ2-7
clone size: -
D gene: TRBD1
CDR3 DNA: TGTGCCAGCAGCCTCCACAGGGGTGGGGAGCAGTACTTC
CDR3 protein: CASSLHRGGEQYF

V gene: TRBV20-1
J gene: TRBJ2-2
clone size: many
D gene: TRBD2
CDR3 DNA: TGCAGTGCTAGAGAGAGTAGCGGGAGGTTCGCCGGGGAGCTGTTTTTT
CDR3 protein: CSARESSGRFAGELFF

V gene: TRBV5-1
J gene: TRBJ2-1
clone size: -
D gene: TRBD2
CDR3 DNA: TGCGCCAGCAGCTTGGTAGCGGGAGGGCCCGGCTCCTACAATGAGCAGTTCTTC
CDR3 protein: CASSLVAGGPGSYNEQFF

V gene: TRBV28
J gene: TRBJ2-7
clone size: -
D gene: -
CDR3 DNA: TGTGCCAGCAGTACCCCCCTTCCAGGGGAATACGAGCAGTACTTC
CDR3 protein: CASSTPLPGEYEQYF

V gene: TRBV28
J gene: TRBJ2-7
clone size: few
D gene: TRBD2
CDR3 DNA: TGTGCCTCTACCGGACTAGCGTCACACGAGCAGTACTTC
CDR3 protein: CASTGLASHEQYF

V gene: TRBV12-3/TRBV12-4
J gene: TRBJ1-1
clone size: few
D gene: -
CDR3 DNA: TGTGCCAGCAGTCATATAGGACTGAAGAACACTGAAGCTTTCTTT
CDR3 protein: CASSHIGLKNTEAFF

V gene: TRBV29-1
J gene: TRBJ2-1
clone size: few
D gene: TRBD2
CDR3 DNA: TGCAGCGTGCTGACTAGCGCACACAATGAGCAGTTCTTC
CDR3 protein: CSVLTSAHNEQFF

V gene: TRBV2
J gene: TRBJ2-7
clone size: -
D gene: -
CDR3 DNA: TGTGCCAGCAGTGAACAGCTGGCTTGGACGTACGAGCAGTACTTC
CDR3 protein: CASSEQLAWTYEQYF

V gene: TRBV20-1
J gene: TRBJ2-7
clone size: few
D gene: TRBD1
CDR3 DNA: TGCAGTGCTAGAAGGACAGGGGGCGCTTTTTTTTACGAGCAGTACTTC
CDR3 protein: CSARRTGGAFFYEQYF

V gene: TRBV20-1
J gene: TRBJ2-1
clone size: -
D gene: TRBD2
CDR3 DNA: TGCAGTGCTAGAGATCCGGGGACTAGCCTCAATGAGCAGTTCTTC
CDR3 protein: CSARDPGTSLNEQFF

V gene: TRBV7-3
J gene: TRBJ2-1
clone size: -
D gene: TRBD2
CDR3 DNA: TGTGCCAGCAGCCCAGGACTAGGTTGGTTCAATGAGCAGTTCTTC
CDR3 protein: CASSPGLGWFNEQFF

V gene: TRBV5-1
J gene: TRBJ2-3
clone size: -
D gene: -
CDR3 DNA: TGCGCCAGCAGCCCCCTGATAATAACTAGCACAGATACGCAGTATTTT
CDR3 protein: CASSPLIITSTDTQYF

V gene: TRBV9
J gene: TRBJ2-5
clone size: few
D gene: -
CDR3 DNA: TGTGCCAGCAGCGTCCCAGGACAAGAGACCCAGTACTTC
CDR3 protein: CASSVPGQETQYF

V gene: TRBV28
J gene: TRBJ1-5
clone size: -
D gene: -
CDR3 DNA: TGTGCCAGCAGTCCAATGACGGTAGGGGAGCCCCAGCATTTT
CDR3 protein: CASSPMTVGEPQHF